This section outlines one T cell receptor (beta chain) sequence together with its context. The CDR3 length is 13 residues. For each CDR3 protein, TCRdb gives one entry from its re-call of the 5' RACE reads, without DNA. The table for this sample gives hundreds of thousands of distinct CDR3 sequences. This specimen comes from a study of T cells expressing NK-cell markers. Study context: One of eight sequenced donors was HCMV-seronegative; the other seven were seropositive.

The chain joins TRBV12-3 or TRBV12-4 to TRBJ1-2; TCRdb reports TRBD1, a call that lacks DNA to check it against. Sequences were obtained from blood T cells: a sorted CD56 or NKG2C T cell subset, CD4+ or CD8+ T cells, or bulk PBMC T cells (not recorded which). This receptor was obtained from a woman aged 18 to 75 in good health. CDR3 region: CASSSYPGWGYTF.